Below, 29 T cell receptor beta chains from the same sample are listed, as sequenced in a study of cytomegalovirus exposure and HLA in healthy donors. Primers: 60 Vbeta forward and 13 Jbeta reverse. Using immunoSEQ multiplex PCR, the repertoire was profiled, and TCRdb retains in-frame clones only, with some absent. Found here are about 150,000 clones, 55% to 80% of them singletons; the top ten hold 2% to 2.5%. The sample was PBMCs. Receptors originate from a woman in her thirties or forties in good health and CMV-seronegative.

This clone showed up just a few times. CDR3 residues: CASSPALGTSGGTDTQYF. The CDR3 bases are TGTGCCAGCTCACCCGCCCTTGGGACTAGCGGGGGCACAGATACGCAGTATTTT. This rearrangement joins TRBV18 to TRBJ2-3; 13 bases fit TRBD2. The CDR3 totals 18 residues. The V segment lost 3 bases and the J segment 1 base; nucleotides outside the gene matches: 7. CDR1 is KGHSH, CDR2 LQKENI, per germline.

This clone occurred a few times. The V gene is TRBV7-2, the J gene TRBJ2-7; possibly TRBD1 for D (5 bases). V dropped 2 bases and J dropped 1 base, with 9 bases sitting between them. Germline V gene lookup returns CDR1 SGHTA and CDR2 FQGNSA. This CDR3 contains 14 residues. The CDR3 coding sequence is TGTGCCAGCAGCTTAATGGGGCAGTCCTACGAGCAGTACTTC. Amino acid sequence: CASSLMGQSYEQYF.

V is TRBV7-8 and J is TRBJ2-3; TRBD2 matches 9 bases. The CDR3 extends over 15 amino acids. V lost 6 bases to trimming and J lost 4 bases; unmatched junction nucleotides: 8. Per germline, CDR1 SGHVS and CDR2 FQNEAQ. The CDR3 bases are TGTGCCAGCAGACCCCAGCGGGGGGCGGCAGATACGCAGTATTTT. Amino acids: CASRPQRGAADTQYF. The entire variable domain, with the rest obtained from reference TRBV7-8 and TRBJ2-3, is as follows: GAGVSQSPRYKVAKRGQDVALRCDPISGHVSLFWYQQALGQGPEFLTYFQNEAQLDKSGLPSDRFFAERPEGSVSTLKIQRTQQEDSAVYLCASRPQRGAADTQYFGPGTRLTVL.

In its sample, this clone was seen once. This chain joins TRBV7-9 and TRBJ2-5; weak D call: TRBD2 (5 bases). The DNA matches TRBJ2-7 better at its end, which makes the J call doubtful. The germline V gene encodes CDR1 SEHNR and CDR2 FQNEAQ (reference sequence). The CDR3 runs 16 residues. The CDR3 nucleotides read TGTGCCAGCAGCTTAGAGTTTCCCGGGAACTCCTACGAGCAGTACTTC. Its translation is CASSLEFPGNSYEQYF.

This chain uses TRBV9 with TRBJ1-4; unclear D gene. V was shortened by 4 bases and J by 7 bases, with 11 bases between the two germline ends. This CDR3 contains 13 residues. CDR1 and CDR2 (germline): SGDLS, YYNGEE. The CDR3: CASSPNEGEKLFF. CDR3 nucleotide sequence: TGTGCCAGCAGCCCAAACGAGGGTGAAAAACTGTTTTTT.

This clone was found a few times. CDR3 region: CASSLSASGGNEQFF. The CDR3 DNA follows: TGTGCCAGCAGTTTGTCGGCCTCCGGCGGGAATGAGCAGTTCTTC. The J gene is TRBJ2-1, the V gene TRBV28, with a possible D match to TRBD2 (5 bases). The germline CDR1 and CDR2 sequences are MDHEN and SYDVKM. This CDR3 is built from 15 residues. Trimming shortened V by 3 bases and J by 7 bases, and 16 bases separated the two germline ends. The variable domain in full, with the rest retrieved from reference TRBV28 and TRBJ2-1, is DVKVTQSSRYLVKRTGEKVFLECVQDMDHENMFWYRQDPGLGLRLIYFSYDVKMKEKGDIPEGYSVSREKKERFSLILESASTNQTSMYLCASSLSASGGNEQFFGPGTRLTVL.

This clone has only one observation. The V call is TRBV30, the J call TRBJ1-1; D is uncertain. Trimming took off 0 bases at V and 9 bases at J, with 8 bases between the two ends. CDR1 and CDR2 from the germline V gene are GTSNPN and SVGIG (reference sequence). The CDR3 runs to 11 residues. CDR3 nucleotides: TGTGCCTGGAGTGTACAGCGGAAAGCTTTCTTT. This encodes CAWSVQRKAFF.

This clone was detected a few times. V gene TRBV28 combines with J gene TRBJ1-2, with D perhaps TRBD1 (5 bases). Germline values: CDR1 MDHEN, CDR2 SYDVKM. The V end lost 10 bases, the J end lost 13 bases, and 19 bases lay between the germline ends. The CDR3 has 11 amino acids. The CDR3 DNA reads TGTGCCATCAACGGGGGGACCTTGGCCACCTTC. This translates into CAINGGTLATF.

The gene calls are TRBV6-6 and TRBJ1-4, with a possible D match to TRBD1 (5 bases). V was clipped by 8 bases and J by 10 bases, with 14 bases between them. The CDR3 runs 12 residues. CDR1 MNHNY and CDR2 SVGAGI come from the germline V gene (reference sequence). CDR3 protein: CASAPGRGKLFF. For the CDR3, the DNA is TGTGCCAGCGCCCCAGGGAGGGGAAAACTGTTTTTT.

This clone showed up just a few times. The chain carries TRBV7-9 and TRBJ2-7, with 10 bases that match TRBD1. The CDR3 has 15 amino acids. CDR1 and CDR2 from the germline V gene are SEHNR and FQNEAQ (reference sequence). Trimming took 3 bases from V and 2 from J; bases not matched to a gene: 4. The CDR3 DNA is TGTGCCAGCAGCTTCGGGGACAGGGGAGCCTACGAGCAGTACTTC. It specifies CASSFGDRGAYEQYF. Looking up the rest from reference TRBV7-9 and TRBJ2-7 gives the full variable domain: DTGVSQNPRHKITKRGQNVTFRCDPISEHNRLYWYRQTLGQGPEFLTYFQNEAQLEKSRLLSDRFSAERPKGSFSTLEIQRTEQGDSAMYLCASSFGDRGAYEQYFGPGTRLTVT.

The chain couples TRBV7-2 to TRBJ2-5; TRBD1 might be the D (5 bases). This CDR3 has 14 residues. V was trimmed by 1 base and J by 3 bases, leaving 9 bases between them. In germline, CDR1 is SGHTA, CDR2 FQGNSA. The CDR3 loop reads CASSLVQDEETQYF. For the CDR3, the DNA is TGTGCCAGCAGCTTAGTACAGGATGAAGAGACCCAGTACTTC. Together with reference TRBV7-2 and TRBJ2-5, the CDR3 gives the full variable domain: GAGVSQSPSNKVTEKGKDVELRCDPISGHTALYWYRQSLGQGLEFLIYFQGNSAPDKSGLPSDRFSAERTGGSVSTLTIQRTQQEDSAVYLCASSLVQDEETQYFGPGTRLLVL.

This sequence joins TRBV27 and TRBJ1-5; 8 nucleotides match TRBD1. This CDR3 has 20 residues. V trimming: 5 bases; J trimming: 0 bases; junction bases outside the gene matches: 18. Germline loops: CDR1 MNHEY, CDR2 SMNVEV (reference sequence). The CDR3 region is CASSPRTGLRGGYSNQPQHF. CDR3 sequence (DNA): TGTGCCAGCAGTCCCCGGACAGGGCTGCGAGGGGGGTATAGCAATCAGCCCCAGCATTTT.

CDR3 protein: CSVEKGVNTGELFF. The DNA for the CDR3 is TGCAGCGTTGAAAAGGGGGTTAACACCGGGGAGCTGTTTTTT. The chain carries TRBV29-1 and TRBJ2-2; TRBD1 might be the D (6 bases). This CDR3 comprises 14 residues. V was trimmed by 2 bases and J by 2 bases, leaving 9 bases between them. Germline CDR1 is SQVTM and CDR2 is ANQGSEA.

This clone was detected once. This chain uses TRBV6-5 with TRBJ1-1; a weak D match, TRBD1 (6 bases). Germline V gene data show CDR1 as MNHEY and CDR2 as SVGAGI. The CDR3 has 11 amino acids. V was trimmed by 8 bases and J by 6 bases, leaving 10 bases between them. The CDR3 is CASGGEAEAFF. CDR3 DNA: TGTGCCAGCGGGGGCGAGGCTGAAGCTTTCTTT.

The chain has TRBV19 and TRBJ2-1; D remains ambiguous. Germline assignment: CDR1 LNHDA and CDR2 SQIVND (reference sequence). This CDR3 region has 12 residues. V was cut by 6 bases and J by 10 bases, with 13 bases left in between. The CDR3 here is CASRASVKEQFF. CDR3 sequence (DNA): TGTGCCAGTAGAGCAAGCGTTAAGGAGCAGTTCTTC. The full variable domain, in which reference TRBV19 and TRBJ2-1 provide the parts outside the CDR3, is DGGITQSPKYLFRKEGQNVTLSCEQNLNHDAMYWYRQDPGQGLRLIYYSQIVNDFQKGDIAEGYSVSREKKESFPLTVTSAQKNPTAFYLCASRASVKEQFFGPGTRLTVL.

The V gene is TRBV10-1, the J gene TRBJ2-7, with TRBD1 as a possible D gene (5 bases). CDR3 length: 14 residues. Germline lookup yields CDR1 WNHNN and CDR2 SYGVQD (reference sequence). Trimming cost V 2 bases and J 5 bases, with 13 bases left between them. The CDR3 here is CASSEGAQGNEQYF. The CDR3 DNA sequence: TGCGCCAGCAGTGAGGGCGCCCAGGGAAACGAGCAGTACTTC.

The chain recombines TRBV7-9 with TRBJ2-2; D uncertain. CDR3 length equals 15 residues. The V end was cut by 5 bases, the J end by 0 bases, with 10 bases between. Germline assignment: CDR1 SEHNR and CDR2 FQNEAQ (reference sequence). The CDR3: CASSHVDTNTGELFF. The CDR3 bases are TGTGCCAGCAGCCACGTCGACACGAACACCGGGGAGCTGTTTTTT.

This rearrangement joins TRBV7-3 to TRBJ1-3; D unclear. The CDR3 totals 16 residues. Trimming took off 7 bases at V and 0 bases at J, with 16 bases between the two ends. Germline lookup yields CDR1 SGHTA and CDR2 FQGTGA. The CDR3 protein is CASTCDGDFSGNTIYF. CDR3 nucleotide sequence: TGTGCCAGCACCTGTGACGGAGACTTCTCTGGAAACACCATATATTTT.

The J gene is TRBJ1-1, the V gene TRBV4-3; 9 bases match TRBD1. J was trimmed by 3 bases and V by 0 bases; bases with no gene match: 2. The germline CDR1 and CDR2 sequences are LGHNA and YSLEER. CDR3 length: 15 residues. This chain's CDR3 is CASSQDYRGHTEAFF. The CDR3 bases are TGCGCCAGCAGCCAAGATTACAGGGGGCACACTGAAGCTTTCTTT.

The rearrangement uses TRBV29-1 and TRBJ1-1; no definite D call. The CDR3 consists of 12 residues. Trimming took off 7 bases at V and 1 base at J, with 10 bases between the two ends. The germline gives CDR1 SQVTM, CDR2 ANQGSEA. CDR3 residues: CSGGLRNTEAFF. CDR3 sequence (DNA): TGCAGCGGCGGACTTAGGAACACTGAAGCTTTCTTT.

This clone was recorded a few times. The chain carries TRBV12-1 and TRBJ1-2; the listed D gene, TRBD1, was not tested against the DNA. TRBV12-1 is labeled a pseudogene. The CDR3 is 14 residues long. The DNA for the CDR3 is TGTGCCAGCAGCTTTCGCCGGGACAGCTATGGCTACACCTTC. Amino acids: CASSFRRDSYGYTF.

CDR3 sequence (DNA): TGTGCCAGCAGCCCTCGGACAGTTGATTCTAACTATGGCTACACCTTC. Translation: CASSPRTVDSNYGYTF. V and J are TRBV11-2 and TRBJ1-2; TRBD1 might be the D (6 bases). The CDR3 sequence is 16 residues long. Germline CDR1 and CDR2: SGHAT and FQNNGV. Trimming shortened V by 5 bases and J by 0 bases, and 16 bases separated the two germline ends.

The chain employs TRBV14 and TRBJ2-7; a possible D gene is TRBD1 (5 bases). The CDR3 consists of 16 residues. The germline CDR1 and CDR2 sequences are SGHDN and FVKESK. Trimming pared 3 bases from V and 0 bases from J, leaving 15 bases between. The CDR3 DNA reads TGTGCCAGCAGCCATTTTAGTTACGACAGCTCCTACGAGCAGTACTTC. Protein sequence: CASSHFSYDSSYEQYF.

The chain joins TRBV5-1 to TRBJ1-2; a weak D match, TRBD1 (5 bases). The CDR3 length is 14 residues. Trimming pared 5 bases from V and 7 bases from J, leaving 18 bases between. Germline assignment: CDR1 SGHRS and CDR2 YFSETQ. For the CDR3, the DNA is TGCGCCAGCAGGGATCAGGGTAATCTAGGTGGCTACACCTTC. It encodes CASRDQGNLGGYTF.

The chain uses TRBV28 and TRBJ1-1; D remains ambiguous. The CDR3 is 13 amino acids. Germline V gene sequence: CDR1 MDHEN, CDR2 SYDVKM. The V end lost 4 bases, the J end lost 3 bases, and 9 bases lay between the germline ends. CDR3 loop: CASSSPTYTEAFF. In DNA form, the CDR3 reads TGTGCCAGCAGTTCCCCGACTTACACTGAAGCTTTCTTT.

This clone appeared a few times. The chain's CDR3 is CASSLGARSTTWETQYF. CDR3 bases: TGCGCCAGCAGCTTGGGAGCTCGTAGCACCACCTGGGAGACCCAGTACTTC. This chain links TRBV5-1 with TRBJ2-5; D is ambiguous. V lost 0 bases and J 5 bases, leaving 20 bases between the germline ends. Germline CDR1 is SGHRS and CDR2 is YFSETQ. CDR3 length: 17 amino acids.

The V and J genes are TRBV30 and TRBJ1-2; 8 bases match TRBD1. This CDR3 spans 14 amino acids. The junction had 11 bases not matched to a gene; V was cut back by 5 bases and J by 6 bases. CDR1 is GTSNPN, CDR2 SVGIG, per germline (reference sequence). The CDR3 reads CAWSLWTGRNGYTF. Here the CDR3 DNA reads TGTGCCTGGTCCTTGTGGACAGGGAGGAATGGCTACACCTTC.

V gene TRBV5-5 combines with J gene TRBJ2-3, with D hard to call. With 1 base removed from V and 2 bases from J, the gap between germline ends came to 5 bases. The CDR3 has 13 residues. Per the germline V gene, CDR1 is SGHKS and CDR2 is YYEKEE (reference sequence). In DNA form, the CDR3 reads TGTGCCAGCAGCTTGTCCTTCACAGATACGCAGTATTTT. It specifies CASSLSFTDTQYF.

V usage is TRBV6-6 and J usage is TRBJ1-2; weak D call: TRBD1 (5 bases). This CDR3 is 13 amino acids long. V was trimmed by 9 bases and J by 4 bases, leaving 15 bases between them. Germline-derived CDR1 and CDR2 are MNHNY and SVGAGI (reference sequence). The CDR3: CASRQGVVYGYTF. CDR3 nucleotide sequence: TGTGCCAGTAGGCAGGGTGTAGTCTATGGCTACACCTTC.